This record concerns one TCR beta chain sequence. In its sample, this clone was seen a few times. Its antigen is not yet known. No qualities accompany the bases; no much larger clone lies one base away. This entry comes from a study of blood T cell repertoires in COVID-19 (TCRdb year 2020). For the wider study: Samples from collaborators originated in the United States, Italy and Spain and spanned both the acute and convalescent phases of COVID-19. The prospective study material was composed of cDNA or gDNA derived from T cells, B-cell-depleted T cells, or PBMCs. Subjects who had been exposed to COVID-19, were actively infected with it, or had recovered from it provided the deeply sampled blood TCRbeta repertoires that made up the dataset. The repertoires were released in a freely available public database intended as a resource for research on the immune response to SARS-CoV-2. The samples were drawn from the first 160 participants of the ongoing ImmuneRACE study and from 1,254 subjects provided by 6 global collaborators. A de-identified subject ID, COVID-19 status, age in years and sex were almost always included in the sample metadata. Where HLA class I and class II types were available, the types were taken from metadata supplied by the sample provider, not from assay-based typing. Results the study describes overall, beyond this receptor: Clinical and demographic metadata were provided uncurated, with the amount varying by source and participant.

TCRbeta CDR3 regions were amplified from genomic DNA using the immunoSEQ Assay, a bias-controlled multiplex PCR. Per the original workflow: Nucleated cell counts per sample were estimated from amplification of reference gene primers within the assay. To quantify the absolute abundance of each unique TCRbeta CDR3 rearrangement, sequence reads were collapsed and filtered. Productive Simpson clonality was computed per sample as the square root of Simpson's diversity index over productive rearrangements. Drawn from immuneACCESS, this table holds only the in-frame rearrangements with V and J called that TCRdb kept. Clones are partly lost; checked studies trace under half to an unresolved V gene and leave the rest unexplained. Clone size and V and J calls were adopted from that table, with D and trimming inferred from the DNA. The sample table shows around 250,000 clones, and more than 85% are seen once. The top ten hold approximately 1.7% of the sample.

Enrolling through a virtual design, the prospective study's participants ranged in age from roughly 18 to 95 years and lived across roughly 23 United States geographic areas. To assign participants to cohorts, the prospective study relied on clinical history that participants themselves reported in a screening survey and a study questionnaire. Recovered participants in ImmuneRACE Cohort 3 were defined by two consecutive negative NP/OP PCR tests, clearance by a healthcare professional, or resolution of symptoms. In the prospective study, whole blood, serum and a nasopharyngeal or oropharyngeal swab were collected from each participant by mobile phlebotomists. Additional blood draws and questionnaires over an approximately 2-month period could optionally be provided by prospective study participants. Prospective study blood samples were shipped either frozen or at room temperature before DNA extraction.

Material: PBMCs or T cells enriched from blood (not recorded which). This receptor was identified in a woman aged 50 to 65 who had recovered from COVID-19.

The DNA sequence is as follows: TGTGCCAGCAGCCTTGGACTAGCATTTCCGTACTTC. This translates into CASSLGLAFPYF. The chain is made from TRBV3-1 (or the pseudogene TRBV3-2) and TRBJ2-7; a stretch of 8 junction bases matches TRBD2. The germline V and J ends show losses of 4 bases and 12 bases respectively, and no gene match explains 8 bases of the junction. According to the germline V gene (reference sequence), CDR1 reads LGHDT and CDR2 reads YNNKEL. The CDR3 holds 12 amino acids from the cysteine to the phenylalanine. CDR3 DNA only is kept here, 36 bases in frame from base 1.